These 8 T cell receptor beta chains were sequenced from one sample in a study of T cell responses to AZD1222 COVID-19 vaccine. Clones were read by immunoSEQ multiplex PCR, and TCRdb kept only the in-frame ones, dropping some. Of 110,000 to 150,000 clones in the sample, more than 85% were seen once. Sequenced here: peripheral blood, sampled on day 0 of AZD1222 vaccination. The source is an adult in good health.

CDR3 region: CASRPGRRSSYEQYF. CDR3 in DNA: TGTGCCTCCCGTCCGGGACGGAGGAGCTCCTACGAGCAGTACTTC. The V call is TRBV28, the J call TRBJ2-7, with D perhaps given as TRBD1 or TRBD2 (5 bases each). Germline assignment: CDR1 MDHEN and CDR2 SYDVKM. The length of the CDR3 is 15 residues. V gave up 11 bases and J gave up 0 bases, with 20 bases separating them. Supplemented by reference TRBV28 and TRBJ2-7, the full variable domain reads DVKVTQSSRYLVKRTGEKVFLECVQDMDHENMFWYRQDPGLGLRLIYFSYDVKMKEKGDIPEGYSVSREKKERFSLILESASTNQTSMYLCASRPGRRSSYEQYFGPGTRLTVT.

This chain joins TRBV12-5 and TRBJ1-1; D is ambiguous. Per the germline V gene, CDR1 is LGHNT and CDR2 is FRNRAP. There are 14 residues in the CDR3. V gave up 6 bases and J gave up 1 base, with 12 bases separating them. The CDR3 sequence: CASGQDGGNTEAFF. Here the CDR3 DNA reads TGTGCTAGTGGACAAGATGGAGGGAACACTGAAGCTTTCTTT.

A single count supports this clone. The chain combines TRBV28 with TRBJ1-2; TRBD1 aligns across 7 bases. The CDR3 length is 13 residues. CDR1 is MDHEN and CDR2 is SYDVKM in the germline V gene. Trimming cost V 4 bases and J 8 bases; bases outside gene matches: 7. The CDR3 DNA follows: TGTGCCAGCAGTTACGACAGGGTGCGCGGCTACACCTTC. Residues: CASSYDRVRGYTF.

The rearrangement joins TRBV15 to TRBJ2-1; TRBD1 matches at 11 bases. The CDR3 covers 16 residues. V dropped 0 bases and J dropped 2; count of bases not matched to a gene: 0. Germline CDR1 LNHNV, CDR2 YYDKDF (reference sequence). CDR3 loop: CATSREGQGAYNEQFF. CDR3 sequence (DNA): TGTGCCACCAGCAGAGAGGGACAGGGGGCCTACAATGAGCAGTTCTTC.

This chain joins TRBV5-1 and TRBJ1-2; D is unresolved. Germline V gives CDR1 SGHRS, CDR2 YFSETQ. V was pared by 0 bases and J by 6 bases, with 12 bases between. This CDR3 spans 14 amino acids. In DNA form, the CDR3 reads TGCGCCAGCAGCTTGGTCCCGGGGATCGATGGCTACACCTTC. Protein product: CASSLVPGIDGYTF.

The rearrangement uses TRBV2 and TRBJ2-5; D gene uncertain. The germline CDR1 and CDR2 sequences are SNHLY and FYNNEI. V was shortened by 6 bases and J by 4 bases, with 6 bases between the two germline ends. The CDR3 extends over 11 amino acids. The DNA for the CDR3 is TGTGCCAGCAGCATAGTAGAGACCCAGTACTTC. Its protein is CASSIVETQYF.

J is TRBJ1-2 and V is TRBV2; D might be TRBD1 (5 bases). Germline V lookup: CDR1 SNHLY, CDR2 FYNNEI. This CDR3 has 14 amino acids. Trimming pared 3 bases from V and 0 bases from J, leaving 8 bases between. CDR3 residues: CASSEGRANYGYTF. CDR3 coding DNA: TGTGCCAGCAGTGAGGGACGGGCTAACTATGGCTACACCTTC.

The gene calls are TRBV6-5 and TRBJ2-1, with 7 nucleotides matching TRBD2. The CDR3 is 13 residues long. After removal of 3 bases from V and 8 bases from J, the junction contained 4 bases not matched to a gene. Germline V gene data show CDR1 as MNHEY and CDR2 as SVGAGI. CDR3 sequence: CASSYPSGHEQFF. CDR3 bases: TGTGCCAGCAGTTATCCTAGCGGCCATGAGCAGTTCTTC.